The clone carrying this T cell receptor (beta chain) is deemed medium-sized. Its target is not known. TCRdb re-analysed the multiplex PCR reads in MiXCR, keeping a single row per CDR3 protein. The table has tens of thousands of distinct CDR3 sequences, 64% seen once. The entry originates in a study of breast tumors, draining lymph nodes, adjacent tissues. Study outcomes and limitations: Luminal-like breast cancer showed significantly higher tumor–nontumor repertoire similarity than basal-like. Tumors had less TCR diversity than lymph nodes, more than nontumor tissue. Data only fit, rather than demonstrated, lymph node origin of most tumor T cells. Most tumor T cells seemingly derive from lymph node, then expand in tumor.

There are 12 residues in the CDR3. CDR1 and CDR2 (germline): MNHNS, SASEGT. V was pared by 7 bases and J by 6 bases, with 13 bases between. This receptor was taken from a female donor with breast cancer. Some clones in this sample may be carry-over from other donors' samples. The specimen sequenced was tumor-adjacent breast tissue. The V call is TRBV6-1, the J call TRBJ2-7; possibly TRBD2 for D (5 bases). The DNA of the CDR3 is TGTGCCAGCACTAAGGACTCTCCCGAGCAGTACTTC. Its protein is CASTKDSPEQYF.